This T cell receptor (beta chain) was profiled in a study of blood T cell repertoires in COVID-19. About the study: The United States, Italy and Spain were the sources of the acute and convalescent COVID-19 samples. T cells, B-cell-depleted T cells, or PBMCs supplied cDNA or gDNA.

Original data processing: It was from reference gene primer amplification that nucleated cell counts were estimated. Method: immunoSEQ multiplex PCR; TCRdb's copy keeps in-frame clones and lacks some. V and J calls and clone size are copied from that table; D and trimming were computed from the DNA. Here the sample spans 140,000 to 150,000 clones, around 84% being singletons. V lost 5 bases and J lost 5; bases outside the gene matches: 7. CDR1 is MNHEY, CDR2 SVGEGT, per germline. This CDR3 is built from 14 residues. The chain links TRBV6-2 or TRBV6-3 to TRBJ2-5; 8 positions agree with TRBD1. The receptor was isolated from a human donor in a cohort sampled during active COVID-19. Sequencing input: peripheral blood. For the CDR3, the DNA is TGTGCCAGCAGTGTACGGACAGGGCGGGAGACCCAGTACTTC. This codes for CASSVRTGRETQYF.